This entry lists 14 T cell receptor beta chains sequenced from one sample in a study of CD8 T cells in Susac syndrome. cDNA came from about 0.46 to 1 ug RNA primed by random hexamers. TCRdb redid the calling of the immunoSEQ multiplex PCR reads with MiXCR, one entry per CDR3 protein. The sample contains 250,000 to 300,000 distinct CDR3 sequences, 85% of which appear only once. Material for sequencing was CD8+ T cells from PBMCs. The receptors derive from a human donor with multiple sclerosis.

CDR3 nucleotide sequence: TGTGCCAGCAGCTCCCGCGAGGGGGGGTACGAGCAGTACTTC. Translation gives CASSSREGGYEQYF. The chain employs TRBV5-4 and TRBJ2-7, with D possibly TRBD2 on 7 matching bases. The V and J ends lost 3 bases and 4 bases respectively, with 14 bases between them. Germline V gene data show CDR1 as SGHNT and CDR2 as YYREEE (reference sequence). CDR3 length equals 14 residues.

The chain is built from TRBV7-9 and TRBJ2-7; tentatively, D is TRBD1 (5 bases). Germline values: CDR1 SEHNR, CDR2 FQNEAQ (reference sequence). The CDR3 is 12 residues long. Trimming stripped 2 bases from V and 6 bases from J, with 8 bases between. CDR3 in amino acids: CASSLFGAEQYF. As DNA, the CDR3 is TGTGCCAGCAGCTTATTTGGGGCCGAGCAGTACTTC.

A note on this clonotype: At one end, the junction sequence differs from germline, possibly due to a read error. J is TRBJ1-1 and V is TRBV18; D might be TRBD1 (6 bases). CDR1 is KGHSH and CDR2 is LQKENI in the germline V gene. The CDR3 loop spans 15 amino acids. In nucleotides, the CDR3 is TGTGCCAGCTCACCGGGACACAACATGAACATTGAAGCTTTCTTT. Protein sequence: CASSPGHNMNIEAFF. Together with reference TRBV18 and TRBJ1-1, the CDR3 gives the full variable domain: NAGVMQNPRHLVRRRGQEARLRCSPMKGHSHVYWYRQLPEEGLKFMVYLQKENIIDESGMPKERFSAEFPKEGPSILRIQQVVRGDSAAYFCASSPGHNMNIEAFFGQGTRLTVV.

The J gene is TRBJ2-1, the V gene TRBV27; TRBD2 agrees at 7 bases. CDR3 length equals 15 residues. CDR1 and CDR2 from the germline V gene are MNHEY and SMNVEV (reference sequence). Trimming took 6 bases from V and 2 from J; bases not matched to a gene: 7. DNA of the CDR3: TGTGCCAGCAGCCGGCGGGGGAGCCCCTACAATGAGCAGTTCTTC. Translated, it gives CASSRRGSPYNEQFF.

The chain carries TRBV3-1 and TRBJ2-1; TRBD2 matches at 11 bases. This CDR3 has 14 amino acids. Germline V lookup: CDR1 LGHDT, CDR2 YNNKEL (reference sequence). V was pared by 5 bases and J by 10 bases, with 7 bases of the junction left unmatched. The CDR3, as DNA: TGTGCCAGCAGCAGGACTAGCGGGTTGCTGGAGCAGTTCTTC. Its translation: CASSRTSGLLEQFF.

V usage is TRBV28 and J usage is TRBJ2-1; 9 nucleotides agree with TRBD2. This CDR3 spans 19 amino acids. Germline V lookup: CDR1 MDHEN, CDR2 SYDVKM. The ends lost 6 bases at V and 7 bases at J; junction bases unmatched: 22. CDR3: CASSSARLAGGPVRNEQFF. In nucleotides, the CDR3 is TGTGCCAGCAGCTCGGCGCGGCTCGCGGGAGGGCCAGTCCGAAATGAGCAGTTCTTC.

This clonotype was detected a few times. The chain uses TRBV11-2 and TRBJ1-2; D perhaps matches TRBD1 (6 bases). Germline V gene lookup returns CDR1 SGHAT and CDR2 FQNNGV. The V gene lost 1 base and the J gene lost 7 bases, with 16 bases spanning the gap. The CDR3 extends over 15 amino acids. In DNA, the CDR3 is TGTGCCAGCAGCTTAGGTGGGGGGGCTTTAGCTGGCTACACCTTC. The encoded protein is CASSLGGGALAGYTF.

Worth noting for this clonotype: Germline and junction disagree at one end, which may indicate a read error. This chain uses TRBV2 with TRBJ2-1; 12 bases fit TRBD2. The CDR3 runs to 14 residues. In germline, CDR1 is SNHLY, CDR2 FYNNEI. CDR3 nucleotides: TGTGCCAGCACTAGGAGACTAGCGGGAGACCCGTCGATCTTC. Translating gives CASTRRLAGDPSIF.

This chain links TRBV20-1 with TRBJ1-2, with a tentative D call TRBD1 (6 bases). CDR3 length equals 14 residues. Trimming pared 2 bases from V and 2 bases from J, leaving 12 bases between. Germline CDR1 DFQATT, CDR2 SNEGSKA (reference sequence). CDR3 region: CSARPWTENYGYTF. The DNA of the CDR3 is TGCAGTGCTAGACCCTGGACAGAAAACTATGGCTACACCTTC.

This chain connects TRBV3-1 to TRBJ2-2, with D hard to call. V was trimmed by 4 bases and J by 4 bases, leaving 7 bases between them. CDR3 length: 13 residues. The germline gives CDR1 LGHDT, CDR2 YNNKEL (reference sequence). The CDR3 spells CASSLRITGELFF. DNA of the CDR3: TGTGCCAGCAGCCTAAGGATCACCGGGGAGCTGTTTTTT.

The chain employs TRBV27 and TRBJ2-5, with 12 bases that match TRBD2. The CDR3 is 16 residues long. Per the germline V gene, CDR1 is MNHEY and CDR2 is SMNVEV (reference sequence). The V gene end was trimmed by 5 bases and the J gene end by 6 bases; junction bases not matched to a gene: 10. The CDR3 spells CASSPTPTSGRKTQYF. The CDR3 bases are TGTGCCAGCAGTCCCACCCCGACTAGCGGGAGAAAGACCCAGTACTTC.

The V and J genes are TRBV30 and TRBJ2-3, with 9 bases lining up with TRBD2. CDR1 and CDR2 (germline): GTSNPN, SVGIG (reference sequence). V was pared by 3 bases and J by 3 bases, with 7 bases of the junction left unmatched. The CDR3 loop spans 15 amino acids. DNA of the CDR3: TGTGCCTGGAGCGGGACTAGCTGGGCGACAGATACGCAGTATTTT. Its translation is CAWSGTSWATDTQYF.

The CDR3 DNA is TGTGCCAGCAGAGAGGGACTAGCGGGGACCTACGAGCAGTACTTC. Its translation: CASREGLAGTYEQYF. The V and J genes are TRBV6-1 and TRBJ2-7; 13 bases line up with TRBD2. The germline gives CDR1 MNHNS, CDR2 SASEGT. This CDR3 has 15 residues. With 6 bases clipped from V and 2 bases from J, the junction kept 4 bases outside the gene matches.

The chain joins TRBV15 to TRBJ2-1, with 10 bases fitting TRBD1. The length of the CDR3 is 15 residues. The V gene's germline CDR1 is LNHNV and CDR2 YYDKDF (reference sequence). Trimming took 1 base from V and 6 from J; bases not matched to a gene: 3. CDR3 nucleotide sequence: TGTGCCACCAGCAGAGGCCGGACAGGGGGCAATGAGCAGTTCTTC. Protein: CATSRGRTGGNEQFF.